This entry lists 7 T cell receptor beta chains sequenced from one sample in a study of early T cells in non-severe SARS-CoV-2 infection. TCRdb ran MiXCR on the 5' RACE reads and lists one entry per CDR3 protein. The sample yields 80,000 or so distinct CDR3 sequences, over 12% seen once. The sample was whole blood. The receptors were sampled from an adult who was a healthcare worker with PCR-confirmed SARS-CoV-2 infection or an uninfected control (not recorded which).

This clonotype was seen ten or more times. The V and J genes are TRBV7-9 and TRBJ2-3; 7 bases fit TRBD1. The CDR3 length is 17 residues. Germline CDR1 is SEHNR and CDR2 is FQNEAQ (reference sequence). V was pared by 5 bases and J by 2 bases, with 13 bases of the junction left unmatched. The CDR3 region is CASSTNPWGQLTDTQYF. The CDR3 coding sequence is TGTGCCAGCAGCACTAACCCCTGGGGACAGCTCACAGATACGCAGTATTTT. Together with reference TRBV7-9 and TRBJ2-3, the CDR3 gives the full variable domain: DTGVSQNPRHKITKRGQNVTFRCDPISEHNRLYWYRQTLGQGPEFLTYFQNEAQLEKSRLLSDRFSAERPKGSFSTLEIQRTEQGDSAMYLCASSTNPWGQLTDTQYFGPGTRLTVL.

This chain joins TRBV10-3 and TRBJ1-5, with unresolved D. The V gene lost 6 bases and the J gene lost 9 bases, with 15 bases spanning the gap. Germline CDR1 and CDR2: ENHRY and SYGVKD. The CDR3 has 13 residues. The chain's CDR3 is CAISGNFVGPQHF. The CDR3 DNA reads TGTGCCATCAGCGGAAACTTTGTGGGGCCCCAGCATTTT.

This clonotype was detected a few times. The chain couples TRBV20-1 to TRBJ2-7, with D uncertain. The CDR3 totals 11 residues. Germline V CDR1 and CDR2: DFQATT, SNEGSKA (reference sequence). Trimming stripped 3 bases from V and 4 bases from J, with 7 bases between. As DNA, the CDR3 is TGCAGTGCTAGCGGCGGATACGAGCAGTACTTC. Its translation is CSASGGYEQYF.

The V call is TRBV5-4, the J call TRBJ2-5, with D possibly TRBD2 on 5 matching bases. The CDR3 covers 13 residues. Germline V gene data show CDR1 as SGHNT and CDR2 as YYREEE (reference sequence). The ends were cut back, 2 bases at V and 3 bases at J, with 8 bases in the middle. The DNA for the CDR3 is TGTGCCAGCAGCTTCGGACTGGAAGAGACCCAGTACTTC. It specifies CASSFGLEETQYF.

This clonotype was seen repeatedly, ten times or more. The J gene is TRBJ2-3, the V gene TRBV4-1; D is unclear. In germline, CDR1 is MGHRA, CDR2 YSYEKL. This CDR3 contains 12 residues. V lost 4 bases, J lost 6 bases, and 8 bases lay in between. The CDR3 nucleotides are TGCGCCAGCAGCCCCGTCGGTGATACGCAGTATTTT. Translation gives CASSPVGDTQYF.

The CDR3 protein is CASSPIPENTEAFF. CDR3 nucleotide sequence: TGTGCCAGCTCACCAATCCCGGAGAACACTGAAGCTTTCTTT. This chain joins TRBV18 and TRBJ1-1; D not resolved. V was shortened by 2 bases and J by 1 base, with 8 bases between the two germline ends. The germline CDR1 and CDR2 sequences are KGHSH and LQKENI. The length of the CDR3 is 14 residues.

This clonotype has a handful of counts. The chain has TRBV5-1 and TRBJ2-7; weak D call: TRBD2 (7 bases). Trimming took 1 base from V and 6 from J, leaving 17 bases between them. This CDR3 has 15 amino acids. Per the germline V gene, CDR1 is SGHRS and CDR2 is YFSETQ. CDR3 protein: CASSLSPGGPLEQYF. As DNA, the CDR3 is TGCGCCAGCAGCTTGAGTCCCGGGGGGCCCCTCGAGCAGTACTTC.